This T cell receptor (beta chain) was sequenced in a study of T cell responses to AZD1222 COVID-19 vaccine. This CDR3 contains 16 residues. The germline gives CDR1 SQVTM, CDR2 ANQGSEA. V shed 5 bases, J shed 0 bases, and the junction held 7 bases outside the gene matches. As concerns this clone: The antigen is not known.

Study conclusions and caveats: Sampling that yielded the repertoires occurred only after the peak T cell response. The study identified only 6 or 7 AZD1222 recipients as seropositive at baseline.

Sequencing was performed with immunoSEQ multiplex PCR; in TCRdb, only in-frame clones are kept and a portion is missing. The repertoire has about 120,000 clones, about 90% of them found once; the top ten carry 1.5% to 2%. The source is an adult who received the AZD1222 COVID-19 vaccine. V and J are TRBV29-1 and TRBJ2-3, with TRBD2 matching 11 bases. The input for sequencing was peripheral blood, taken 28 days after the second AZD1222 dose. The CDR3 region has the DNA TGCAGCGTTCCAGCGACTAGCGGGGCTAGCACAGATACGCAGTATTTT. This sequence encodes CSVPATSGASTDTQYF.